These T cell receptor beta chains were read from a single sample in a study of CD8 T cells in ankylosing spondylitis. TCRdb reprocessed the 5' RACE reads via MiXCR and lists one record per CDR3 protein. The data contain nearly 350,000 distinct CDR3 sequences, roughly 14% of them singletons. Sample: blood, either unsorted or a sorted T cell fraction (not recorded which). The receptors were gathered from a male donor with ankylosing spondylitis or in good health (not recorded which). CDR3s include the opening cysteine and the closing phenylalanine or tryptophan. A D gene is named only where the DNA matches it firmly. Some rows have no size entry. The others give once, few or many, or a class for an expanded clone.

d_call	v_call	clone_size	j_call	cdr3_aa	cdr3_nt
.	TRBV5-1	.	TRBJ1-1	CASSKGGTEAFF	TGCGCCAGCAGCAAGGGGGGCACTGAAGCTTTCTTT
.	TRBV29-1	few	TRBJ1-2	CSVEDYGYTF	TGCAGCGTTGAGGACTATGGCTACACCTTC
TRBD1	TRBV7-2	.	TRBJ1-5	CASSLEGAGNQPQHF	TGTGCCAGCAGCTTAGAGGGGGCAGGCAATCAGCCCCAGCATTTT
.	TRBV20-1	few	TRBJ2-3	CSARPLRSLGRDTQYF	TGCAGTGCTAGACCCCTCCGGTCGCTGGGAAGGGATACGCAGTATTTT
.	TRBV15	.	TRBJ2-5	CATSRDRGSQETQYF	TGTGCCACCAGCAGAGATCGGGGTTCTCAGGAGACCCAGTACTTC
TRBD1	TRBV20-1	.	TRBJ2-5	CSAKDRDLQETQYF	TGCAGTGCAAAGGACAGGGACCTCCAAGAGACCCAGTACTTC
.	TRBV5-1	.	TRBJ2-3	CASSLDPAFSTDTQYF	TGCGCCAGCAGCTTGGATCCTGCGTTTAGCACAGATACGCAGTATTTT
.	TRBV7-9	many	TRBJ1-1	CASSSTGLNTEAFF	TGTGCCAGCAGCTCTACAGGGCTCAACACTGAAGCTTTCTTT
.	TRBV12-5	.	TRBJ2-3	CASGLGYSTDTQYF	TGTGCTAGTGGTTTAGGGTACAGCACAGATACGCAGTATTTT
TRBD1	TRBV2	.	TRBJ2-7	CASSEGTGNYEQYF	TGTGCCAGCAGTGAAGGGACAGGGAACTACGAGCAGTACTTC
.	TRBV4-1	.	TRBJ2-1	CASSQGSGNEQFF	TGCGCCAGCAGCCAAGGGTCCGGGAATGAGCAGTTCTTC
TRBD2	TRBV4-2	few	TRBJ2-3	CASSQFLAGGADTQYF	TGTGCCAGCAGCCAGTTTCTAGCGGGGGGGGCAGATACGCAGTATTTT
.	TRBV3-1	many	TRBJ2-3	CASSPPRMIGRTDTQYF	TGTGCCAGCAGCCCCCCGAGGATGATTGGGCGCACAGATACGCAGTATTTT
.	TRBV5-5	.	TRBJ2-7	CASSLVRDTGQYF	TGTGCCAGCAGCTTGGTAAGGGACACGGGGCAGTACTTC
.	TRBV10-2	.	TRBJ2-2	CASKTSVANTGELFF	TGCGCCAGCAAGACCTCCGTTGCGAACACCGGGGAGCTGTTTTTT
.	TRBV20-1	many	TRBJ2-5	CSAKRTLQETQYF	TGCAGTGCTAAACGGACCCTCCAAGAGACCCAGTACTTC
TRBD2	TRBV3-1	few	TRBJ2-2	CASSTRTSGGTGELFF	TGTGCCAGCAGCACCCGGACTAGCGGGGGCACCGGGGAGCTGTTTTTT
.	TRBV11-2	.	TRBJ2-3	CASSEGGLLADTQYF	TGTGCCAGCAGTGAAGGGGGGCTTTTAGCAGATACGCAGTATTTT
TRBD2	TRBV5-1	.	TRBJ2-7	CASSSGTSGYSYEQYF	TGCGCCAGCAGCTCCGGGACTAGCGGATATTCCTACGAGCAGTACTTC
.	TRBV24-1	few	TRBJ2-2	CATAGTTTGELFF	TGTGCCACCGCCGGGACAACTACCGGGGAGCTGTTTTTT
TRBD1	TRBV12-3/TRBV12-4	many	TRBJ1-2	CASSPTTGVNYGYTF	TGTGCCAGCAGTCCAACTACAGGGGTTAACTATGGCTACACCTTC
TRBD1	TRBV7-8	.	TRBJ2-2	CASSLLGGTGNTGELFF	TGTGCCAGCAGCTTACTTGGCGGGACAGGGAACACCGGGGAGCTGTTTTTT
.	TRBV4-1	.	TRBJ2-2	CASSHVPVAGELFF	TGCGCCAGCAGCCATGTACCGGTTGCCGGGGAGCTGTTTTTT
TRBD1	TRBV3-1	.	TRBJ2-3	CASSQGDRDTDTQYF	TGTGCCAGCAGCCAAGGGGACAGGGACACAGATACGCAGTATTTT
.	TRBV20-1	few	TRBJ2-1	CSARDDTPGRGLFYNEQFF	TGCAGTGCTAGAGATGATACCCCCGGGAGGGGGCTCTTTTACAATGAGCAGTTCTTC
.	TRBV2	few	TRBJ2-2	CASSGSGPYPGELFF	TGTGCCAGCAGTGGGTCAGGGCCCTACCCCGGGGAGCTGTTTTTT
.	TRBV6-1	few	TRBJ2-1	CASRTRRADSYNEQFF	TGTGCCAGCAGAACCCGGCGTGCCGACTCCTACAATGAGCAGTTCTTC
.	TRBV10-1	.	TRBJ1-4	CASSESTGRGSVKLFF	TGCGCCAGCAGTGAGTCGACAGGAAGGGGGAGCGTAAAACTGTTTTTT
.	TRBV20-1	.	TRBJ2-1	CSARDRLLGRNEQFF	TGCAGTGCTAGAGACCGGCTACTTGGGCGGAATGAGCAGTTCTTC
.	TRBV12-3/TRBV12-4	.	TRBJ2-3	CASSFVRVGADTQYF	TGTGCCAGCAGTTTTGTCCGGGTGGGCGCAGATACGCAGTATTTT
.	TRBV10-3	few	TRBJ2-7	CATLGTASYEQYF	TGTGCCACCCTCGGGACGGCATCCTACGAGCAGTACTTC
TRBD2	TRBV3-1	.	TRBJ2-1	CASSQTSGANNEQFF	TGTGCCAGCAGCCAAACTAGCGGGGCTAACAATGAGCAGTTCTTC
.	TRBV10-3	many	TRBJ1-1	CAISESGYAASEAFF	TGTGCCATCAGTGAGAGTGGGTATGCGGCCAGTGAAGCTTTCTTT
.	TRBV6-1	few	TRBJ2-4	CASSDRDTQAIQYF	TGTGCCAGCAGTGACCGGGACACCCAAGCCATTCAGTACTTC
.	TRBV12-3/TRBV12-4	.	TRBJ2-7	CASSRFITYEQYF	TGTGCCAGCAGTCGCTTCATAACCTACGAGCAGTACTTC
.	TRBV12-3/TRBV12-4	few	TRBJ2-5	CASCRTGLQETQYF	TGTGCCAGTTGCAGGACGGGCCTCCAAGAGACCCAGTACTTC
.	TRBV20-1	.	TRBJ2-1	CSALGTYSYNEQFF	TGCAGTGCTCTGGGGACTTATTCCTACAATGAGCAGTTCTTC
.	TRBV5-1	many	TRBJ1-2	CASSLDSSNYGYTF	TGCGCCAGCAGCTTGGACAGCTCTAACTATGGCTACACCTTC